The rows below give T cell receptor beta chains drawn from one sample of a study of blood T cell repertoires in COVID-19. Sequencing was performed with immunoSEQ multiplex PCR; in TCRdb, only in-frame clones are kept and a portion is missing. The sample carries roughly 250,000 clones, more than 65% recorded once. Sequenced input: peripheral blood. Receptors were obtained from a person aged 70 to 80 with COVID-19, enrolled during active disease. Both conserved end residues are part of each CDR3. Each record gives: clone size, V gene, J gene, D gene, CDR3 protein, CDR3 DNA. The D gene is left open where the match is weak. Not all rows give a size; the values are once, few, many and, for expanded clones, a class.

clone size: once; V gene: TRBV19; J gene: TRBJ1-2; D gene: .; CDR3 protein: CASSIAAVALSYGYTF; CDR3 DNA: TGTGCCAGTAGTATAGCCGCGGTTGCCTTGTCTTATGGCTACACCTTC
clone size: .; V gene: TRBV28; J gene: TRBJ1-2; D gene: TRBD1; CDR3 protein: CASSDQGAWLTRGYTF; CDR3 DNA: TGTGCCAGCAGTGACCAGGGGGCGTGGCTTACGCGGGGCTACACCTTC
clone size: .; V gene: TRBV3-1/TRBV3-2; J gene: TRBJ2-2; D gene: .; CDR3 protein: CASSQERGTGTGELFF; CDR3 DNA: TGTGCCAGCAGCCAAGAGCGCGGGACGGGCACCGGGGAGCTGTTTTTT
clone size: .; V gene: TRBV12-3/TRBV12-4; J gene: TRBJ1-2; D gene: .; CDR3 protein: CASSLSGGGYTF; CDR3 DNA: TGTGCCAGCAGTTTGAGTGGCGGGGGCTACACCTTC
clone size: .; V gene: TRBV3-1/TRBV3-2; J gene: TRBJ2-3; D gene: .; CDR3 protein: CASSQDREDTQYF; CDR3 DNA: TGTGCCAGCAGCCAAGATCGGGAAGATACGCAGTATTTT
clone size: .; V gene: TRBV5-1; J gene: TRBJ2-5; D gene: TRBD2; CDR3 protein: CASSLGLAGETQYF; CDR3 DNA: TGCGCCAGCAGCTTGGGACTAGCGGGAGAGACCCAGTACTTC
clone size: few; V gene: TRBV29-1; J gene: TRBJ1-4; D gene: .; CDR3 protein: CSVLDEKLFF; CDR3 DNA: TGCAGCGTTCTAGATGAAAAACTGTTTTTT
clone size: few; V gene: TRBV10-3; J gene: TRBJ1-2; D gene: .; CDR3 protein: CAISAGVDYGYTF; CDR3 DNA: TGTGCCATCAGTGCAGGGGTGGACTATGGCTACACCTTC
clone size: .; V gene: TRBV7-2; J gene: TRBJ1-6; D gene: .; CDR3 protein: CASSLEKADHSPLHF; CDR3 DNA: TGTGCCAGCAGCTTAGAGAAAGCGGACCATTCACCCCTCCACTTT
clone size: few; V gene: TRBV29-1; J gene: TRBJ2-7; D gene: TRBD2; CDR3 protein: CSVDSRGRAGYEQYF; CDR3 DNA: TGCAGCGTTGACTCCCGCGGGAGGGCCGGGTACGAGCAGTACTTC